This entry features one T cell receptor beta chain sequence. Its antigen is undetermined. Some clones are missing from TCRdb's copy, which holds only in-frame ones; the method was immunoSEQ multiplex PCR. Of about 21,000 clones in the sample, less than 95% were seen once. The record originates from a study of PD-1 blockade in classical Hodgkin lymphoma. Points from the study as a whole: Newly diagnosed patients were reported to start with lower TCR diversity than healthy donors. With respect to the repertoire differences, their causes, possibly disease activity or prior therapy, remain undefined.

This sample's time point: newly diagnosed, previously untreated cHL patient sample. Newly diagnosed classical Hodgkin lymphoma PBMCs, still untreated, provided the comparison samples. The V segment lost 5 bases and the J segment 1 base; nucleotides outside the gene matches: 13. In germline, CDR1 is SEHNR, CDR2 FQNEAQ (reference sequence). This CDR3 spans 17 amino acids. This receptor was identified in a human donor with classical Hodgkin lymphoma. The source material was peripheral blood mononuclear cells (PBMCs). This chain joins TRBV7-9 and TRBJ2-5, with 7 bases fitting TRBD1. CDR3 nucleotide sequence: TGTGCCAGCAGCCCTCGCAGAGTCTACAGGGGCCAAGAGACCCAGTACTTC. Translation: CASSPRRVYRGQETQYF.